These 28 T cell receptor beta chains originate from one sample sequenced in a study of T cells in Graves' hyperthyroidism and ophthalmopathy (dated by TCRdb to the late 2010s). The library was built by means of multiplex PCR. TCRdb records Illumina HiSeq 2000 as the sequencer. Amplification of TCR beta CDR3 regions was carried out from RNA transcripts. A first-round RT-PCR of the TCR CDR3 used the HTBI primer set with the Qiagen OneStep RT-PCR kit. The raw public data were reprocessed by TCRdb itself: fastp quality trimming at Q25, MiXCR clonotype calling, in-frame beta chains only. Rows are unified per CDR3 protein, each entry keeping the most common DNA and genes. Recorded for this sample are roughly 580,000 distinct CDR3 sequences; about 45% of them occurred a single time. The top ten hold roughly 8.2% of the sample. The sequencing input was peripheral blood or thyroid tissue (not recorded which). The receptors originated from a woman aged 18-29 years with Graves' hyperthyroidism. Donor details come from another sample of the same person, matched by shared clones.

At least ten counts were recorded for this clonotype. The chain has TRBV19 and TRBJ1-2; D is uncertain. Between the trimmed V and J ends, which lost 3 bases and 7 bases, there was a span of 9 bases. Germline V gene lookup returns CDR1 LNHDA and CDR2 SQIVND (reference sequence). The CDR3 is 12 amino acids. The CDR3 spells CASSMWEVGYTF. In DNA, the CDR3 is TGTGCCAGTAGTATGTGGGAGGTTGGCTACACCTTC. Filled out from reference TRBV19 and TRBJ1-2, the complete variable domain reads DGGITQSPKYLFRKEGQNVTLSCEQNLNHDAMYWYRQDPGQGLRLIYYSQIVNDFQKGDIAEGYSVSREKKESFPLTVTSAQKNPTAFYLCASSMWEVGYTFGSGTRLTVV.

This clonotype has a handful of counts. The chain recombines TRBV24-1 with TRBJ2-2, with 11 bases aligning to TRBD2. This CDR3 is built from 18 residues. In germline, CDR1 is KGHDR, CDR2 SFDVKD. V dropped 7 bases and J dropped 0; count of bases not matched to a gene: 9. CDR3 sequence: CATSPPGLAEPNTGELFF. The CDR3 coding sequence is TGTGCCACCAGCCCTCCGGGACTAGCGGAACCGAACACCGGGGAGCTGTTTTTT.

The sample holds many counts of this clonotype. The V and J genes are TRBV24-1 and TRBJ1-2; D gene ambiguous. The V and J ends lost 4 bases and 1 base respectively, with 9 bases between them. Germline CDR1 reads KGHDR; CDR2 reads SFDVKD. The CDR3 covers 14 residues. For the CDR3, the DNA is TGTGCCACCAGTGAACCTGACATTAACTATGGCTACACCTTC. This translates into CATSEPDINYGYTF.

This clonotype was seen a handful of times. The genes are TRBV20-1 and TRBJ1-5; 7 bases fit TRBD1. The CDR3 has 11 amino acids. V lost 5 bases and J lost 7; bases outside the gene matches: 2. Germline V lookup: CDR1 DFQATT, CDR2 SNEGSKA (reference sequence). The CDR3 DNA is TGCAGTGCTGGCAGGGGGCAGCCCCAGCATTTT. It specifies CSAGRGQPQHF.

This clonotype was recorded many times. This sequence joins TRBV24-1 and TRBJ2-5, with D tentatively TRBD1 or TRBD2 (7 bases each). Germline loops: CDR1 KGHDR, CDR2 SFDVKD. The CDR3 loop spans 15 amino acids. Trimming removed 5 bases at V and 0 bases at J, with 12 bases between. For the CDR3, the DNA is TGTGCCACCAGTGGGGGAGGGACAGACCAAGAGACCCAGTACTTC. Its protein product is CATSGGGTDQETQYF.

The genes are TRBV7-2 and TRBJ2-7; 7 positions agree with TRBD2. The CDR3 extends over 13 amino acids. Germline V CDR1 and CDR2: SGHTA, FQGNSA. V gave up 3 bases and J gave up 3 bases; unmatched junction bases: 2. DNA of the CDR3: TGTGCCAGCAGCTTGAGCGGGGTCTACGAGCAGTACTTC. The encoded protein is CASSLSGVYEQYF. Looking up the rest from reference TRBV7-2 and TRBJ2-7 gives the full variable domain: GAGVSQSPSNKVTEKGKDVELRCDPISGHTALYWYRQSLGQGLEFLIYFQGNSAPDKSGLPSDRFSAERTGGSVSTLTIQRTQQEDSAVYLCASSLSGVYEQYFGPGTRLTVT.

In its sample, this clonotype was seen a few times. The CDR3 spells CASSMRTGQNNQPQHF. CDR3 nucleotide sequence: TGTGCCAGTAGTATGAGGACAGGGCAAAACAATCAGCCCCAGCATTTT. The chain combines TRBV19 with TRBJ1-5; the match to TRBD1 covers 8 bases. Looked up from germline, CDR1 is LNHDA and CDR2 is SQIVND (reference sequence). This CDR3 is 16 amino acids long. V shed 3 bases and J 3 bases; nucleotides not matched to a gene: 7. Together with reference TRBV19 and TRBJ1-5, the CDR3 gives the full variable domain: DGGITQSPKYLFRKEGQNVTLSCEQNLNHDAMYWYRQDPGQGLRLIYYSQIVNDFQKGDIAEGYSVSREKKESFPLTVTSAQKNPTAFYLCASSMRTGQNNQPQHFGDGTRLSIL.

Details on this clonotype: Given a much more abundant clone one base away, this may be a read error. The chain joins TRBV7-9 to TRBJ1-5, with D perhaps TRBD1 (6 bases). Germline CDR1 SEHNR, CDR2 FQNEAQ (reference sequence). This CDR3 comprises 15 residues. CDR3 residues: CVSSLTGDSNQPQHF. CDR3 DNA sequence: TGTGTCAGCAGCCTGACAGGTGATAGCAATCAGCCCCAGCATTTT.

Notes on this clonotype: A junction boundary mismatches the germline segment, possibly from a read error. The gene calls are TRBV10-3 and TRBJ1-5, with a weak D call TRBD1 (5 bases). Germline lookup yields CDR1 ENHRY and CDR2 SYGVKD. The CDR3 totals 14 residues. The CDR3 coding sequence is TGTGCCAGCAGTCCAGCGGGGGGAGATCAGCCCCAGCATTTT. It specifies CASSPAGGDQPQHF.

V is TRBV12-3 or TRBV12-4 and J is TRBJ1-2, with 8 bases lining up with TRBD1. The CDR3 covers 14 residues. V trimming: 6 bases; J trimming: 5 bases; junction bases outside the gene matches: 8. CDR3 DNA sequence: TGTGCCAGCAGGCGGACAGGGATAAGTTATGGCTACACCTTC. The encoded protein is CASRRTGISYGYTF.

J is TRBJ1-1 and V is TRBV4-2; no reliable D call. V lost 0 bases to trimming and J lost 6 bases, with 14 bases between them. Looked up from germline, CDR1 is LGHNA and CDR2 is YNFKEQ. The CDR3 spans 15 residues. In nucleotides, the CDR3 is TGTGCCAGCAGCCAAGACCACCTAGCACGGTCTGAAGCTTTCTTT. Protein product: CASSQDHLARSEAFF.

Many counts were recorded for this clonotype. V gene TRBV19 combines with J gene TRBJ1-2, with 10 bases aligning to TRBD1. The germline CDR1 and CDR2 sequences are LNHDA and SQIVND (reference sequence). The CDR3 totals 14 residues. V trimming: 4 bases; J trimming: 7 bases; junction bases outside the gene matches: 6. The CDR3 nucleotides read TGTGCCAGTAGTACAGACAGGGGGCTTAGTGGCTACACCTTC. Translation gives CASSTDRGLSGYTF.

Concerning this clonotype itself: No conserved phenylalanine or tryptophan ends this CDR3, so it is likely a read error. The limits of the CDR3 on the DNA are not certain, so only TCRdb's listed CDR3 is given. V gene TRBV11-2 combines with J gene TRBJ1-3; TRBD1 is the table's D call, not checked against the DNA. The CDR3 comprises 10 residues, both ends counted. From germline, CDR1 is SGHAT and CDR2 FQNNGV. CDR3 in amino acids: CASSSGTGSV.

In nucleotides, the CDR3 is TGTGCCAGCACCCCTCTTGCGGGAGAGACCCAGTACTTC. Translating it yields CASTPLAGETQYF. This chain links TRBV7-6 with TRBJ2-5, with D possibly being TRBD2 (5 bases). The CDR3 has 13 residues. Germline V gene sequence: CDR1 SGHVS, CDR2 FNYEAQ. Trimming took off 7 bases at V and 4 bases at J, with 13 bases between the two ends. Full variable domain (remainder filled in from reference TRBV7-6 and TRBJ2-5): GAGVSQSPRYKVTKRGQDVALRCDPISGHVSLYWYRQALGQGPEFLTYFNYEAQQDKSGLPNDRFSAERPEGSISTLTIQRTEQRDSAMYRCASTPLAGETQYFGPGTRLLVL.

This sequence joins TRBV7-9 and TRBJ2-2, with D tentatively TRBD1 or TRBD2 (5 bases each). The V end was cut by 5 bases, the J end by 4 bases, with 17 bases between. Germline CDR1 is SEHNR and CDR2 is FQNEAQ (reference sequence). CDR3 size: 16 residues. This chain's CDR3 is CASSLDSGTSTGELFF. CDR3 nucleotide sequence: TGTGCCAGCAGCCTCGACTCTGGGACGAGCACCGGGGAGCTGTTTTTT.

The V gene is TRBV15, the J gene TRBJ1-5, with TRBD1 matching over 7 bases. With 1 base clipped from V and 3 bases from J, the junction kept 6 bases outside the gene matches. The length of the CDR3 is 16 residues. The germline V gene has CDR1 LNHNV and CDR2 YYDKDF (reference sequence). CDR3 coding DNA: TGTGCCACCAGCAGAGCCGGGACAGTCTCCAATCAGCCCCAGCATTTT. It specifies CATSRAGTVSNQPQHF. Based on the CDR3 plus reference TRBV15 and TRBJ1-5, the full variable domain is DAMVIQNPRYQVTQFGKPVTLSCSQTLNHNVMYWYQQKSSQAPKLLFHYYDKDFNNEADTPDNFQSRRPNTSFCFLDIRSPGLGDTAMYLCATSRAGTVSNQPQHFGDGTRLSIL.

There are a few counts of this clonotype. This chain links TRBV19 with TRBJ1-2; D uncertain. Germline V lookup: CDR1 LNHDA, CDR2 SQIVND (reference sequence). Trimming shortened V by 6 bases and J by 7 bases, and 18 bases separated the two germline ends. This CDR3 has 14 residues. CDR3 DNA sequence: TGTGCCAGTAGGATCGACCCGGGAGACTCTGGCTACACCTTC. It translates to CASRIDPGDSGYTF.

V and J are TRBV29-1 and TRBJ2-3, with D perhaps TRBD2 (6 bases). The CDR3 contains 11 residues. V was pared by 6 bases and J by 6 bases, with 10 bases between. In germline, CDR1 is SQVTM, CDR2 ANQGSEA. The CDR3: CSVRLGDTQYF. For the CDR3, the DNA is TGCAGCGTGCGACTAGGGGATACGCAGTATTTT.

The sample holds many counts of this clonotype. The rearrangement links TRBV7-8 to TRBJ2-5, with D maybe TRBD2 (5 bases). CDR1 and CDR2 from the germline V gene are SGHVS and FQNEAQ. The CDR3 is 13 amino acids. Trimming stripped 4 bases from V and 4 bases from J, with 10 bases between. In nucleotides, the CDR3 is TGTGCCAGCAGCTCCACGGGGAGAGAGACCCAGTACTTC. Translation gives CASSSTGRETQYF. The entire variable domain, with the rest obtained from reference TRBV7-8 and TRBJ2-5, is as follows: GAGVSQSPRYKVAKRGQDVALRCDPISGHVSLFWYQQALGQGPEFLTYFQNEAQLDKSGLPSDRFFAERPEGSVSTLKIQRTQQEDSAVYLCASSSTGRETQYFGPGTRLLVL.

The chain recombines TRBV6-2 or TRBV6-3 with TRBJ1-1; TRBD1 agrees at 9 bases. This CDR3 region has 12 residues. V shed 6 bases and J 8 bases; nucleotides not matched to a gene: 4. Germline-derived CDR1 and CDR2 are MNHEY and SVGEGT. The CDR3 sequence is CASRWDREEAFF. In DNA, the CDR3 is TGTGCCAGCAGGTGGGACAGGGAAGAAGCTTTCTTT.

This clonotype showed up just once. A much larger clone lies a single base off, so this may be a read error. The gene calls are TRBV29-1 and TRBJ1-2, with 8 bases matching TRBD1. This CDR3 has 13 residues. Germline-derived CDR1 and CDR2 are SQVTM and ANQGSEA. The J segment lost 3 bases and the V segment lost 7 bases, leaving 7 bases of the junction unmatched. The CDR3: CSAGTGCDYGYTF. CDR3 coding DNA: TGCAGCGCTGGGACAGGATGTGACTATGGCTACACCTTC.

This chain joins TRBV7-6 and TRBJ2-7, with TRBD2 matching over 10 bases. This CDR3 has 15 residues. V dropped 5 bases and J dropped 10; count of bases not matched to a gene: 14. Germline lookup yields CDR1 SGHVS and CDR2 FNYEAQ. This CDR3 reads CASSQDLSSGRFQYF. The CDR3 coding sequence is TGTGCCAGCAGCCAAGATCTGTCTAGCGGGAGATTCCAGTACTTC.

The V and J genes are TRBV24-1 and TRBJ2-3; D is tentatively TRBD1 or TRBD2 (5 bases each). V was trimmed by 5 bases and J by 0 bases, leaving 8 bases between them. The CDR3 spans 14 residues. From germline, CDR1 is KGHDR and CDR2 SFDVKD. The CDR3 DNA sequence: TGTGCCACCAGTGGAGGGGCCAGCACAGATACGCAGTATTTT. This codes for CATSGGASTDTQYF.

This clonotype was recorded at least ten times. The V and J genes are TRBV24-1 and TRBJ2-2; D gene unclear. Germline V lookup: CDR1 KGHDR, CDR2 SFDVKD. CDR3 size: 13 residues. Trimming left V 1 base short and J 5 bases short, with 4 bases between. CDR3 bases: TGTGCCACCAGTGATTTCAGGACCGGGGAGCTGTTTTTT. Protein: CATSDFRTGELFF.

This chain uses TRBV29-1 with TRBJ1-1, with D tentatively TRBD1 (5 bases). V was pared by 8 bases and J by 0 bases, with 10 bases between. This CDR3 comprises 12 residues. Germline-derived CDR1 and CDR2 are SQVTM and ANQGSEA. DNA of the CDR3: TGCAGCTCAGGGACCATGAACACTGAAGCTTTCTTT. The encoded protein is CSSGTMNTEAFF.

This clonotype has at least ten counts. The chain uses TRBV7-8 and TRBJ1-5; the D gene is possibly TRBD1 (6 bases). V was trimmed by 4 bases and J by 5 bases, leaving 18 bases between them. CDR1 is SGHVS and CDR2 is FQNEAQ in the germline V gene. This CDR3 is built from 16 residues. CDR3 in amino acids: CASSWLGGGRDQPQHF. The CDR3 nucleotides read TGTGCCAGCAGCTGGCTCGGGGGCGGAAGGGATCAGCCCCAGCATTTT.

As regards this clonotype: Because it lacks the conserved phenylalanine or tryptophan at the end, this CDR3 is likely a read error. This chain joins TRBV13 and TRBJ1-1, with D hard to call. CDR1 and CDR2 from the germline V gene are PRHDT and FYEKMQ (reference sequence). The ends were cut back, 5 bases at V and 2 bases at J, with 6 bases in the middle. This CDR3 has 12 residues. The CDR3 DNA sequence: TGTGCCAGCAGCCTGGACAACACTGAAGCTTTCCTT. Amino acids: CASSLDNTEAFL.

This clonotype was seen at least ten times. The rearrangement joins TRBV2 to TRBJ1-5, with D uncertain. With 6 bases removed from V and 11 bases from J, the gap between germline ends came to 17 bases. This CDR3 is 13 amino acids long. Germline CDR1 SNHLY, CDR2 FYNNEI. Here the CDR3 reads CASSAPLARSQHF. In nucleotides, the CDR3 is TGTGCCAGCAGCGCACCCCTCGCTAGGTCCCAGCATTTT.